Each of the 32 T cell receptor beta chains below was sequenced from the same sample in a study of T cell repertoires in cytomegalovirus infection. Antigens of these TCRs are unknown. TCRdb analysed the reads with MiXCR anew, one entry per CDR3 protein. The data hold 450,000 to 600,000 distinct CDR3 sequences, with 42% observed a single time. The material was cultured PBMCs, obtained from culture after CMV antigen stimulation. The receptor source for this set is a human donor in good health (CMV status not recorded). Some clones in this sample may be carry-over from other donors' samples.

Only a few counts were recorded for this clonotype. The chain has TRBV10-3 and TRBJ2-3; D is uncertain. Germline V gene sequence: CDR1 ENHRY, CDR2 SYGVKD. V lost 3 bases to trimming and J lost 0 bases, with 13 bases between them. This CDR3 contains 16 residues. CDR3 in amino acids: CAISEGVGRSTDTQYF. As DNA, the CDR3 is TGTGCCATCAGTGAAGGCGTTGGGCGGAGCACAGATACGCAGTATTTT.

The chain couples TRBV2 to TRBJ2-7; maybe TRBD2 (6 bases). Trimming took 7 bases from V and 3 from J, leaving 13 bases between them. From germline, CDR1 is SNHLY and CDR2 FYNNEI. The CDR3 is made up of 13 amino acids. CDR3 protein: CASNRMGGYEQYF. CDR3 coding DNA: TGTGCCAGCAACCGCATGGGGGGCTACGAGCAGTACTTC.

This clonotype was seen more than once but under ten times. This rearrangement joins TRBV10-3 to TRBJ1-1, with D maybe TRBD1 (6 bases). The germline gives CDR1 ENHRY, CDR2 SYGVKD. Trimming shortened V by 0 bases and J by 4 bases, and 9 bases separated the two germline ends. CDR3 size: 14 residues. For the CDR3, the DNA is TGTGCCATCAGTGAGTCGGGGGGGCGCACTGAAGCTTTCTTT. Translated, it gives CAISESGGRTEAFF.

This clonotype was observed many times. This chain connects TRBV7-2 to TRBJ2-5; 16 bases map to TRBD2. CDR1 is SGHTA and CDR2 is FQGNSA in the germline V gene. This CDR3 is 18 amino acids long. The V and J ends lost 2 bases and 5 bases, in that order; junction bases with no gene match: 8. The CDR3 region has the DNA TGTGCCAGCAGCTTACTGGGACTAGCGGGAGGGCCTGGGGAGACCCAGTACTTC. Its protein is CASSLLGLAGGPGETQYF. Full variable domain (rest looked up from reference TRBV7-2 and TRBJ2-5): GAGVSQSPSNKVTEKGKDVELRCDPISGHTALYWYRQSLGQGLEFLIYFQGNSAPDKSGLPSDRFSAERTGGSVSTLTIQRTQQEDSAVYLCASSLLGLAGGPGETQYFGPGTRLLVL.

The rearrangement links TRBV7-2 to TRBJ2-5; unclear D gene. Looked up from germline, CDR1 is SGHTA and CDR2 is FQGNSA. CDR3 length: 14 residues. Trimming cost V 1 base and J 5 bases, with 11 bases left between them. The CDR3, as DNA: TGTGCCAGCAGCTTAGTGATTCTAGGGGAGACCCAGTACTTC. Protein: CASSLVILGETQYF.

V usage is TRBV7-6 and J usage is TRBJ2-5; the D gene could be TRBD1 or TRBD2 (5 bases each). V was shortened by 4 bases and J by 5 bases, with 17 bases between the two germline ends. The length of the CDR3 is 15 residues. Germline CDR1 reads SGHVS; CDR2 reads FNYEAQ. Here the CDR3 reads CASSSDDGAGETQYF. The CDR3 DNA reads as TGTGCCAGCAGCTCCGACGACGGGGCCGGGGAGACCCAGTACTTC.

This clonotype was recorded a few times. The gene calls are TRBV6-5 and TRBJ1-2; D is ambiguous. V lost 0 bases, J lost 2 bases, and 10 bases lay in between. Germline lookup yields CDR1 MNHEY and CDR2 SVGAGI. CDR3 length: 15 amino acids. The CDR3, as DNA: TGTGCCAGCAGTTACTCCAGCGGGATCAACTATGGCTACACCTTC. Translation gives CASSYSSGINYGYTF.

This clonotype was seen once. The rearrangement links TRBV6-2 or TRBV6-3 to TRBJ2-2, with D unclear. Trimming removed 5 bases at V and 3 bases at J, with 7 bases between. The CDR3 contains 13 residues. CDR1 is MNHEY and CDR2 is SVGEGT in the germline V gene. This CDR3 reads CASSPIDTGELFF. The DNA of the CDR3 is TGTGCCAGCAGTCCCATCGACACCGGGGAGCTGTTTTTT.

V gene TRBV5-4 combines with J gene TRBJ1-3; D not resolved. The V gene's germline CDR1 is SGHNT and CDR2 YYREEE (reference sequence). The CDR3 length is 12 residues. V dropped 4 bases and J dropped 4 bases, with 6 bases sitting between them. The CDR3 sequence is CASSGLGNTIYF. The CDR3 coding sequence is TGTGCCAGCAGCGGATTAGGAAACACCATATATTTT.

This clonotype was recorded a few times. The chain carries TRBV7-2 and TRBJ1-6, with TRBD1 matching 7 bases. This CDR3 is 17 amino acids long. Germline CDR1 is SGHTA and CDR2 is FQGNSA. The junction had 11 bases not matched to a gene; V was cut back by 2 bases and J by 7 bases. The CDR3 here is CASSLPLFGRGNSPLHF. DNA of the CDR3: TGTGCCAGCAGCTTACCCCTCTTTGGCAGGGGGAATTCACCCCTCCACTTT.

CDR3 in amino acids: CASSFGAGGYTF. CDR3 DNA sequence: TGTGCCAGCAGTTTTGGGGCGGGTGGCTACACCTTC. The V and J genes are TRBV12-3 or TRBV12-4 and TRBJ1-2; a possible D gene is TRBD1 (5 bases). Trimming took 3 bases from V and 7 from J, leaving 9 bases between them. The CDR3 sequence is 12 residues long.

The V call is TRBV7-2, the J call TRBJ2-5; no reliable D call. The CDR3 length is 14 residues. The V end was cut by 0 bases, the J end by 7 bases, with 12 bases between. CDR1 is SGHTA, CDR2 FQGNSA, per germline. DNA for the CDR3: TGTGCCAGCAGCTTAGCGGCCTGGGAACCGACCCAGTACTTC. Translation: CASSLAAWEPTQYF.

The chain joins TRBV12-5 to TRBJ1-1; no clear D gene. V dropped 0 bases and J dropped 9 bases, with 17 bases sitting between them. Germline CDR1 is LGHNT and CDR2 is FRNRAP. There are 15 residues in the CDR3. The CDR3 DNA is TGTGCTAGTGGTTTGGTACTTACTCCCCGTCAAAAAGCTTTCTTT. Translation: CASGLVLTPRQKAFF.

The chain employs TRBV7-2 and TRBJ1-1; no clear D gene. Per germline, CDR1 SGHTA and CDR2 FQGNSA. Trimming stripped 5 bases from V and 2 bases from J, with 12 bases between. The CDR3 spans 14 residues. CDR3 bases: TGTGCCAGCAGCCCACCGAGGGCCAACACTGAAGCTTTCTTT. This codes for CASSPPRANTEAFF.

This sequence joins TRBV20-1 and TRBJ1-6; TRBD1 agrees at 7 bases. Germline V lookup: CDR1 DFQATT, CDR2 SNEGSKA (reference sequence). This CDR3 has 18 residues. With 1 base clipped from V and 0 bases from J, the junction kept 9 bases outside the gene matches. CDR3 sequence: CSARAPPGQSSYNSPLHF. DNA for the CDR3: TGCAGTGCTAGAGCCCCTCCGGGACAGAGCTCCTATAATTCACCCCTCCACTTT.

CDR3 sequence: CASIPKLASGRRTDTQYF. Written as DNA, the CDR3 is TGTGCCAGCATACCTAAGCTGGCTAGCGGGAGGAGGACAGATACGCAGTATTTT. The V call is TRBV2, the J call TRBJ2-3; 11 nucleotides line up with TRBD2. Germline CDR1 and CDR2: SNHLY and FYNNEI. This CDR3 has 18 amino acids. V lost 7 bases to trimming and J lost 3 bases; unmatched junction nucleotides: 15.

This chain joins TRBV20-1 and TRBJ1-3; 7 bases agree with TRBD1. V lost 3 bases, J lost 5 bases, and 10 bases stayed unmatched. The CDR3 length is 15 residues. Germline V gene sequence: CDR1 DFQATT, CDR2 SNEGSKA (reference sequence). CDR3 DNA: TGCAGTGCTAGGGCTGGAGGGGGCGGGAGAAACACCATATATTTT. Residues: CSARAGGGGRNTIYF.

The chain employs TRBV5-5 and TRBJ2-2; 9 nucleotides line up with TRBD2. CDR1 and CDR2 (germline): SGHKS, YYEKEE (reference sequence). V gave up 0 bases and J gave up 5 bases; unmatched junction bases: 8. The CDR3 has 17 amino acids. CDR3 protein: CASSLVLAGLRTGELFF. The CDR3 nucleotides are TGTGCCAGCAGCTTGGTTCTAGCGGGATTAAGGACCGGGGAGCTGTTTTTT. The variable domain in full, completed from reference TRBV5-5 and TRBJ2-2, reads DAGVTQSPTHLIKTRGQQVTLRCSPISGHKSVSWYQQVLGQGPQFIFQYYEKEERGRGNFPDRFSARQFPNYSSELNVNALLLGDSALYLCASSLVLAGLRTGELFFGEGSRLTVL.

This clonotype has only a few counts. The chain carries TRBV4-1 and TRBJ1-6, with D tentatively TRBD1 (5 bases). The CDR3 totals 13 residues. Per germline, CDR1 MGHRA and CDR2 YSYEKL. V was trimmed by 1 base and J by 9 bases, leaving 7 bases between them. CDR3 residues: CASSQAGGSPLHF. In DNA form, the CDR3 reads TGCGCCAGCAGCCAAGCGGGGGGTTCACCCCTCCACTTT.

The chain links TRBV5-4 to TRBJ1-4, with 9 bases fitting TRBD1. V trimming: 0 bases; J trimming: 7 bases; junction bases outside the gene matches: 7. CDR1 and CDR2 from the germline V gene are SGHNT and YYREEE (reference sequence). CDR3 size: 16 residues. CDR3 DNA sequence: TGTGCCAGCAGCTTGGCCACGACAGGGGGTAGTGAAAAACTGTTTTTT. The encoded protein is CASSLATTGGSEKLFF. Looking up the rest from reference TRBV5-4 and TRBJ1-4 gives the full variable domain: ETGVTQSPTHLIKTRGQQVTLRCSSQSGHNTVSWYQQALGQGPQFIFQYYREEENGRGNFPPRFSGLQFPNYSSELNVNALELDDSALYLCASSLATTGGSEKLFFGSGTQLSVL.

This chain joins TRBV11-2 and TRBJ2-4, with 7 bases fitting TRBD2. This CDR3 is built from 17 residues. The germline V gene encodes CDR1 SGHAT and CDR2 FQNNGV. J was trimmed by 3 bases and V by 1 base; bases with no gene match: 9. For the CDR3, the DNA is TGTGCCAGCAGCTTAGTTATGGACGGGGGGAGCAAAAACATTCAGTACTTC. This encodes CASSLVMDGGSKNIQYF.

There are a few counts of this clonotype. V and J are TRBV7-2 and TRBJ2-7; 9 bases align to TRBD1. Per the germline V gene, CDR1 is SGHTA and CDR2 is FQGNSA. The junction had 12 bases not matched to a gene; V was cut back by 5 bases and J by 7 bases. The CDR3 contains 15 residues. As DNA, the CDR3 is TGTGCCAGCAGCCCCACAGGGGGCCTTGGTAAAGAGCAGTACTTC. Its protein product is CASSPTGGLGKEQYF. The full variable domain, rest sourced from reference TRBV7-2 and TRBJ2-7, is GAGVSQSPSNKVTEKGKDVELRCDPISGHTALYWYRQSLGQGLEFLIYFQGNSAPDKSGLPSDRFSAERTGGSVSTLTIQRTQQEDSAVYLCASSPTGGLGKEQYFGPGTRLTVT.

This clonotype was picked up many times. The chain links TRBV19 to TRBJ1-5; perhaps TRBD1 as D (5 bases). V was pared by 10 bases and J by 2 bases, with 12 bases between. CDR1 and CDR2 from the germline V gene are LNHDA and SQIVND (reference sequence). The CDR3 is 13 amino acids. CDR3 loop: CATLPGGNQPQHF. The CDR3 DNA follows: TGTGCCACACTCCCGGGGGGCAATCAGCCCCAGCATTTT.

The chain joins TRBV4-3 to TRBJ2-1; the D gene is possibly TRBD2 (7 bases). Trimming removed 1 base at V and 0 bases at J, with 13 bases between. The CDR3 length is 17 residues. Germline V gene sequence: CDR1 LGHNA, CDR2 YSLEER. CDR3 protein: CASSQGIGGPSYNEQFF. CDR3 coding DNA: TGCGCCAGCAGCCAAGGGATCGGGGGGCCCTCCTACAATGAGCAGTTCTTC.

This chain joins TRBV28 and TRBJ1-1; weak D call: TRBD1 (6 bases). Germline V lookup: CDR1 MDHEN, CDR2 SYDVKM. The V end was cut by 3 bases, the J end by 4 bases, with 12 bases between. The CDR3 has 14 amino acids. CDR3 in DNA: TGTGCCAGCAGTTTGGGGGGGCGAGCCACTGAAGCTTTCTTT. It specifies CASSLGGRATEAFF.

This clonotype was seen a few times. The chain uses TRBV7-8 and TRBJ1-1; 7 bases are shared with TRBD1. Germline V gene data show CDR1 as SGHVS and CDR2 as FQNEAQ. The V segment lost 2 bases and the J segment 0 bases; nucleotides outside the gene matches: 3. The CDR3 length is 15 residues. CDR3 sequence (DNA): TGTGCCAGCAGCTTACGGGGACAGCTGAACACTGAAGCTTTCTTT. As protein: CASSLRGQLNTEAFF. Complete variable domain (other parts from reference TRBV7-8 and TRBJ1-1): GAGVSQSPRYKVAKRGQDVALRCDPISGHVSLFWYQQALGQGPEFLTYFQNEAQLDKSGLPSDRFFAERPEGSVSTLKIQRTQQEDSAVYLCASSLRGQLNTEAFFGQGTRLTVV.

The chain employs TRBV7-2 and TRBJ1-4; TRBD1 aligns across 8 bases. J gave up 3 bases and V 2 bases, and 5 bases lay outside the gene matches. The CDR3 is made up of 16 amino acids. Per the germline V gene, CDR1 is SGHTA and CDR2 is FQGNSA. The DNA for the CDR3 is TGTGCCAGCAGCTTACGGTCAGGGGGCCCTAATGAAAAACTGTTTTTT. Translating it yields CASSLRSGGPNEKLFF.

V is TRBV20-1 and J is TRBJ2-7; no firm D call. The germline V gene has CDR1 DFQATT and CDR2 SNEGSKA (reference sequence). Trimming shortened V by 2 bases and J by 0 bases, and 14 bases separated the two germline ends. CDR3 size: 15 residues. The CDR3 region has the DNA TGCAGTGCTAGACCTAACGACGGCAGCTCCTACGAGCAGTACTTC. Amino acids: CSARPNDGSSYEQYF.

This clonotype appeared a few times. CDR3 DNA sequence: TGTGCCAGCAGCTTGGCTATCACAGATACGCAGTATTTT. Protein product: CASSLAITDTQYF. The rearrangement joins TRBV7-6 to TRBJ2-3; D is undetermined. V lost 3 bases, J lost 2 bases, and 6 bases lay in between. Germline V gene sequence: CDR1 SGHVS, CDR2 FNYEAQ. The CDR3 loop spans 13 amino acids.

The table lists this clonotype with a few counts. The V and J genes are TRBV7-9 and TRBJ1-2; D gene unclear. The V end was cut by 5 bases, the J end by 4 bases, with 8 bases between. CDR1 and CDR2 from the germline V gene are SEHNR and FQNEAQ (reference sequence). The CDR3 totals 12 residues. CDR3 bases: TGTGCCAGCAGCCACGCCCTCTATGGCTACACCTTC. This sequence encodes CASSHALYGYTF.

This chain joins TRBV10-3 and TRBJ2-1; 8 positions match TRBD2. CDR3 length equals 17 residues. Per the germline V gene, CDR1 is ENHRY and CDR2 is SYGVKD. Trimming took 2 bases from V and 8 from J; bases not matched to a gene: 14. In nucleotides, the CDR3 is TGTGCCATCAGTGAGCCTCCCCACGGGGGGGTTCAGTATGAGCAGTTCTTC. Translated, it gives CAISEPPHGGVQYEQFF.

V is TRBV7-6 and J is TRBJ2-2; TRBD2 matches at 10 bases. This CDR3 comprises 17 residues. J lost 3 bases, V lost 3 bases, and 7 bases had no gene match. Germline values: CDR1 SGHVS, CDR2 FNYEAQ. The CDR3 loop is CASSFALAGAYTGELFF. Written as DNA, the CDR3 is TGTGCCAGCAGCTTCGCTCTAGCGGGGGCGTACACCGGGGAGCTGTTTTTT.